A single sample gave rise to the 20 T cell receptor beta chains below, sequenced in a study of blood T cells in healthy people across ages. Then a second PCR, running about 6 to 11 cycles, was carried out with a sample-barcoded 5' primer and a J-beta primer mix. TCRdb passed the 5' RACE reads through MiXCR, listing each CDR3 protein once. This sample has 1.6 million or so distinct CDR3 sequences, with approximately 32% found just once. Sequencing was performed on blood. Receptors were obtained from a woman aged 25 to 39 in good health.

This clonotype was found once. The chain combines TRBV7-6 with TRBJ2-1, with D possibly TRBD1 on 6 matching bases. The length of the CDR3 is 15 residues. V lost 3 bases, J lost 6 bases, and 15 bases lay in between. Germline V lookup: CDR1 SGHVS, CDR2 FNYEAQ. Here the CDR3 reads CASSLSDRNPNEQFF. The CDR3, as DNA: TGTGCCAGCAGCTTGTCGGACAGAAACCCCAATGAGCAGTTCTTC.

The gene calls are TRBV9 and TRBJ2-1; TRBD2 might be the D (6 bases). Germline V gene lookup returns CDR1 SGDLS and CDR2 YYNGEE. The CDR3 extends over 14 amino acids. The germline V and J ends were trimmed by 0 bases and 6 bases, with 10 bases remaining between them. DNA of the CDR3: TGTGCCAGCAGCGTAGGGGGACTTGCCAATGAGCAGTTCTTC. It encodes CASSVGGLANEQFF.

The rearrangement uses TRBV6-1 and TRBJ2-3; the D is unclear. This CDR3 contains 16 residues. In germline, CDR1 is MNHNS, CDR2 SASEGT. V was shortened by 4 bases and J by 4 bases, with 18 bases between the two germline ends. The DNA of the CDR3 is TGTGCCAGCAGTGGCGTCGCTGGTTCTTGGTCAGATACGCAGTATTTT. It codes for CASSGVAGSWSDTQYF.

V is TRBV5-1 and J is TRBJ2-7, with D unresolved. The CDR3 is 14 residues long. Germline V lookup: CDR1 SGHRS, CDR2 YFSETQ. Trimming cost V 0 bases and J 3 bases, with 10 bases left between them. Here the CDR3 reads CASSLEQADYEQYF. CDR3 in DNA: TGCGCCAGCAGCTTGGAGCAGGCGGACTACGAGCAGTACTTC.

The chain uses TRBV4-1 and TRBJ2-3, with D possibly TRBD1 on 6 matching bases. The CDR3 runs to 15 residues. Trimming stripped 1 base from V and 4 bases from J, with 12 bases between. Looked up from germline, CDR1 is MGHRA and CDR2 is YSYEKL. The CDR3 bases are TGCGCCAGCAGCCAAGTGGGGGCCGCTTCAGATACGCAGTATTTT. This translates into CASSQVGAASDTQYF.

The chain carries TRBV6-6 and TRBJ1-2; D is unclear. V was shortened by 2 bases and J by 4 bases, with 14 bases between the two germline ends. Germline V CDR1 and CDR2: MNHNY, SVGAGI (reference sequence). This CDR3 has 15 amino acids. The chain's CDR3 is CASSYPAGVCYGYTF. CDR3 nucleotide sequence: TGTGCCAGCAGTTACCCGGCGGGAGTCTGCTATGGCTACACCTTC.

This chain joins TRBV5-6 and TRBJ1-1, with TRBD1 matching 9 bases. The CDR3 is made up of 15 amino acids. V lost 4 bases, J lost 8 bases, and 12 bases stayed unmatched. Germline assignment: CDR1 SGHDT and CDR2 YYEEEE. The CDR3 region is CASSGQGIKKMEAFF. The CDR3 region has the DNA TGTGCCAGCAGCGGACAGGGGATTAAAAAAATGGAAGCTTTCTTT.

The chain joins TRBV7-6 to TRBJ2-7, with D perhaps matching TRBD1 or TRBD2 (5 bases each). The CDR3 loop spans 15 amino acids. Germline CDR1 reads SGHVS; CDR2 reads FNYEAQ. V was trimmed by 5 bases and J by 4 bases, leaving 18 bases between them. The CDR3 region is CASSRSEGMRYEQYF. The DNA of the CDR3 is TGTGCCAGCAGCCGATCCGAGGGGATGAGGTACGAGCAGTACTTC.

This clonotype was recorded a few times. V and J are TRBV11-1 and TRBJ2-7; 9 nucleotides line up with TRBD1. Germline V gene sequence: CDR1 SGHAT, CDR2 FQDESV (reference sequence). The CDR3 loop spans 15 amino acids. The V gene end was trimmed by 5 bases and the J gene end by 5 bases; junction bases not matched to a gene: 10. The CDR3 here is CASSHPGQGINEQYF. The CDR3 DNA sequence: TGTGCCAGCAGCCATCCGGGACAGGGTATCAACGAGCAGTACTTC. The full variable domain, rest sourced from reference TRBV11-1 and TRBJ2-7, is EAEVAQSPRYKITEKSQAVAFWCDPISGHATLYWYRQILGQGPELLVQFQDESVVDDSQLPKDRFSAERLKGVDSTLKIQPAELGDSAMYLCASSHPGQGINEQYFGPGTRLTVT.

This clonotype was detected only once. V is TRBV20-1 and J is TRBJ1-1, with no clear D. Per the germline V gene, CDR1 is DFQATT and CDR2 is SNEGSKA (reference sequence). V lost 4 bases and J 0 bases, leaving 15 bases between the germline ends. This CDR3 has 15 amino acids. CDR3 nucleotide sequence: TGCAGTGCTAATCAAAAGACTAAAATGAACACTGAAGCTTTCTTT. It translates to CSANQKTKMNTEAFF.

The chain recombines TRBV7-9 with TRBJ1-2; D gene uncertain. V was shortened by 2 bases and J by 3 bases, with 10 bases between the two germline ends. The CDR3 loop spans 14 amino acids. Per the germline V gene, CDR1 is SEHNR and CDR2 is FQNEAQ (reference sequence). The CDR3 region has the DNA TGTGCCAGCAGCTTAAATAGACAAGACTATGGCTACACCTTC. Amino acids: CASSLNRQDYGYTF.

The chain combines TRBV29-1 with TRBJ2-6, with D possibly being TRBD2 (5 bases). Germline CDR1 SQVTM, CDR2 ANQGSEA. Trimming left V 6 bases short and J 4 bases short, with 19 bases between. CDR3 length: 16 residues. CDR3 region: CSVAAPRVRGANVLTF. CDR3 nucleotide sequence: TGCAGCGTCGCAGCTCCGCGGGTGCGGGGGGCCAACGTCCTGACTTTC.

This clonotype has more than one count but fewer than ten. It may be a read error: a sequence one base away is much more abundant. This sequence joins TRBV14 and TRBJ2-1; no firm D call. Germline V gene lookup returns CDR1 SGHDN and CDR2 FVKESK. The CDR3 contains 14 residues. The CDR3 spells CACSQDSSYNEQFF. CDR3 nucleotide sequence: TGTGCCTGCAGCCAAGATAGCTCCTACAATGAGCAGTTCTTC.

The chain joins TRBV4-1 to TRBJ2-7; D is perhaps TRBD1 or TRBD2 (6 bases each). Trimming took off 4 bases at V and 3 bases at J, with 16 bases between the two ends. The CDR3 contains 15 residues. Per germline, CDR1 MGHRA and CDR2 YSYEKL. This CDR3 reads CASSLDVGGFYEQYF. The CDR3 DNA is TGCGCCAGCAGCCTCGACGTGGGGGGCTTCTACGAGCAGTACTTC.

The chain combines TRBV20-1 with TRBJ2-5, with D tentatively TRBD2 (5 bases). The CDR3 length is 14 residues. V was clipped by 1 base and J by 5 bases, with 14 bases between them. The V gene's germline CDR1 is DFQATT and CDR2 SNEGSKA (reference sequence). The CDR3 spells CSARGVGVRETQYF. For the CDR3, the DNA is TGCAGTGCTAGAGGGGTGGGAGTGAGGGAGACCCAGTACTTC.

The chain employs TRBV6-1 and TRBJ2-3, with 14 bases fitting TRBD2. Losses at the gene ends were 0 bases for V and 5 bases for J; bases not matched to a gene: 7. Looked up from germline, CDR1 is MNHNS and CDR2 is SASEGT. The CDR3 loop spans 18 amino acids. CDR3 region: CASSEAPRLAGGKDTQYF. The CDR3 DNA reads TGTGCCAGCAGTGAAGCCCCGAGACTAGCGGGGGGGAAAGATACGCAGTATTTT.

This clonotype was found a few times. The chain couples TRBV4-1 to TRBJ2-3; 13 bases are a match to TRBD2. Germline V gene lookup returns CDR1 MGHRA and CDR2 YSYEKL. V shed 0 bases, J shed 2 bases, and the junction held 8 bases outside the gene matches. CDR3 length equals 19 residues. CDR3 nucleotide sequence: TGCGCCAGCAGCCAAGATTTCTTCGGGACTAGCGGGAACACAGATACGCAGTATTTT. Translating gives CASSQDFFGTSGNTDTQYF.

This sequence joins TRBV20-1 and TRBJ1-1; the D gene is possibly TRBD1 (5 bases). Germline CDR1 reads DFQATT; CDR2 reads SNEGSKA (reference sequence). This CDR3 comprises 13 residues. V gave up 6 bases and J gave up 3 bases, with 14 bases separating them. CDR3 residues: CSAPQGAYTEAFF. DNA of the CDR3: TGCAGTGCCCCCCAGGGAGCGTACACTGAAGCTTTCTTT.

Concerning this clonotype: Because the CDR3 is missing its conserved closing phenylalanine or tryptophan, this is likely a read error. CDR3 nucleotides: TGTGCCAGCAGTTGGAACAGGGGAGGAACAGATACGCAGTATTCT. Translating gives CASSWNRGGTDTQYS. The genes are TRBV12-3 or TRBV12-4 and TRBJ2-3, with D possibly matching TRBD1 (7 bases). Trimming left V 4 bases short and J 3 bases short, with 14 bases between. The CDR3 is made up of 15 amino acids.

This chain links TRBV29-1 with TRBJ1-2; D uncertain. V lost 3 bases, J lost 8 bases, and 16 bases lay in between. The length of the CDR3 is 13 residues. Germline-derived CDR1 and CDR2 are SQVTM and ANQGSEA. This chain's CDR3 is CSVEATGSGGYTF. Written as DNA, the CDR3 is TGCAGCGTTGAGGCTACGGGGTCAGGAGGCTACACCTTC.